One and the same sample provided the 25 T cell receptor beta chains below, sequenced in a study of blood T cell repertoires in COVID-19 (dated by TCRdb to about 2020). The library came from the immunoSEQ multiplex PCR assay. As stored in TCRdb, this immuneACCESS dataset retains in-frame rearrangements with V and J assigned. A fraction of the clones does not appear; measured against another copy, unresolved V genes explain less than half of the discrepancy, and the remainder lacks a known reason. The sample includes over 150,000 clones, with roughly 79% observed a single time. The top ten hold 6.9% of the sample. Input material: peripheral blood. The receptor source for this set is a human donor with acute or convalescent COVID-19. The donor label of this sample is uncertain.

V usage is TRBV5-1 and J usage is TRBJ1-5; D perhaps matches TRBD1 (5 bases). Looked up from germline, CDR1 is SGHRS and CDR2 is YFSETQ. This CDR3 has 14 amino acids. V lost 0 bases, J lost 4 bases, and 8 bases lay in between. The DNA for the CDR3 is TGCGCCAGCAGCTTGGATGCAGGGAATCAGCCCCAGCATTTT. It encodes CASSLDAGNQPQHF. Together with reference TRBV5-1 and TRBJ1-5, the CDR3 gives the full variable domain: KAGVTQTPRYLIKTRGQQVTLSCSPISGHRSVSWYQQTPGQGLQFLFEYFSETQRNKGNFPGRFSGRQFSNSRSEMNVSTLELGDSALYLCASSLDAGNQPQHFGDGTRLSIL.

The V call is TRBV27, the J call TRBJ1-6, with D possibly matching TRBD1 (6 bases). The germline gives CDR1 MNHEY, CDR2 SMNVEV (reference sequence). Trimming shortened V by 5 bases and J by 6 bases, and 17 bases separated the two germline ends. This CDR3 has 16 amino acids. CDR3 residues: CASSPYPGRGNSPLHF. CDR3 in DNA: TGTGCCAGCAGTCCCTACCCCGGCAGGGGTAATTCACCCCTCCACTTT.

The chain uses TRBV9 and TRBJ2-2; 9 bases are shared with TRBD1. J was trimmed by 1 base and V by 4 bases; bases with no gene match: 5. Germline CDR1 SGDLS, CDR2 YYNGEE. This CDR3 comprises 16 residues. CDR3 loop: CASSLQGQGNTGELFF. For the CDR3, the DNA is TGTGCCAGCAGCCTCCAGGGACAGGGGAACACCGGGGAGCTGTTTTTT.

The chain recombines TRBV28 with TRBJ2-7, with a possible D match to TRBD2 (6 bases). The germline gives CDR1 MDHEN, CDR2 SYDVKM. The V end was cut by 3 bases, the J end by 13 bases, with 19 bases between. The CDR3 consists of 13 residues. CDR3 loop: CASSLGREAFFYF. CDR3 nucleotides: TGTGCCAGCAGTTTGGGCAGGGAGGCTTTCTTCTACTTC.

This rearrangement joins TRBV7-2 to TRBJ1-4; 9 bases align to TRBD1. The trim removed 4 bases at V and 7 bases at J, leaving 1 base unmatched. In germline, CDR1 is SGHTA, CDR2 FQGNSA. This CDR3 comprises 13 residues. The CDR3 region is CASSSQGAEKLFF. CDR3 nucleotide sequence: TGTGCCAGCAGCTCACAGGGGGCTGAAAAACTGTTTTTT. The full variable domain, in which reference TRBV7-2 and TRBJ1-4 provide the parts outside the CDR3, is GAGVSQSPSNKVTEKGKDVELRCDPISGHTALYWYRQSLGQGLEFLIYFQGNSAPDKSGLPSDRFSAERTGGSVSTLTIQRTQQEDSAVYLCASSSQGAEKLFFGSGTQLSVL.

The chain combines TRBV7-9 with TRBJ2-1, with 13 bases aligning to TRBD2. The trim removed 10 bases at V and 5 bases at J, leaving 14 bases unmatched. The germline CDR1 and CDR2 sequences are SEHNR and FQNEAQ (reference sequence). This CDR3 has 17 residues. The CDR3 DNA sequence: TGTGCCACCCGGACTAGCGGGAGTAGGAGGATTCACAATGAGCAGTTCTTC. Translation gives CATRTSGSRRIHNEQFF.

The rearrangement links TRBV4-3 to TRBJ2-2; 10 nucleotides line up with TRBD2. There are 20 residues in the CDR3. V lost 0 bases and J lost 3; bases outside the gene matches: 13. Germline V CDR1 and CDR2: LGHNA, YSLEER. CDR3 sequence reads: CASSQDAASGSSIDTGELFF. CDR3 coding DNA: TGCGCCAGCAGCCAAGACGCGGCTAGCGGGAGTTCGATCGACACCGGGGAGCTGTTTTTT.

The chain uses TRBV7-2 and TRBJ2-3; tentative D call: TRBD1 (6 bases). Trimming pared 0 bases from V and 0 bases from J, leaving 10 bases between. Germline CDR1 and CDR2: SGHTA and FQGNSA. The CDR3 is 16 residues long. As DNA, the CDR3 is TGTGCCAGCAGCTTAGCTTGGACAGTTAGCACAGATACGCAGTATTTT. Translated: CASSLAWTVSTDTQYF.

The V call is TRBV29-1, the J call TRBJ2-3; tentatively, D is TRBD2 (5 bases). The germline V and J ends were trimmed by 3 bases and 2 bases, with 12 bases remaining between them. The germline V gene has CDR1 SQVTM and CDR2 ANQGSEA. The CDR3 spans 14 residues. CDR3 nucleotide sequence: TGCAGCGTTGAGTGGACTCTCTCCACAGATACGCAGTATTTT. This codes for CSVEWTLSTDTQYF.

This chain uses TRBV18 with TRBJ2-5; tentative D call: TRBD2 (6 bases). V gave up 6 bases and J gave up 7 bases, with 21 bases separating them. The CDR3 has 15 amino acids. Germline lookup yields CDR1 KGHSH and CDR2 LQKENI. The CDR3 sequence is CASSWDLSNGGTQYF. For the CDR3, the DNA is TGTGCCAGCTCTTGGGACCTCTCCAACGGGGGGACCCAGTACTTC.

The V and J genes are TRBV2 and TRBJ1-1, with a weak D call TRBD1 (5 bases). Germline V gene data show CDR1 as SNHLY and CDR2 as FYNNEI. The ends were cut back, 6 bases at V and 0 bases at J, with 8 bases in the middle. The length of the CDR3 is 13 residues. CDR3 bases: TGTGCCAGCAGAAAGGACATGAACACTGAAGCTTTCTTT. Its protein is CASRKDMNTEAFF.

The table lists this clone with a few counts. The chain combines TRBV6-5 with TRBJ1-6; possible D gene TRBD1, 5 bases. Germline V CDR1 and CDR2: MNHEY, SVGAGI. V was shortened by 2 bases and J by 9 bases, with 11 bases between the two germline ends. There are 14 residues in the CDR3. CDR3 protein: CASSYRGGSSPLHF. Written as DNA, the CDR3 is TGTGCCAGCAGTTACCGGGGGGGGAGTTCACCCCTCCACTTT.

The rearrangement uses TRBV11-2 and TRBJ2-5, with D possibly TRBD2 on 6 matching bases. V dropped 5 bases and J dropped 2 bases, with 9 bases sitting between them. The CDR3 length is 13 residues. Per the germline V gene, CDR1 is SGHAT and CDR2 is FQNNGV. The CDR3 DNA is TGTGCCAGCAGCCCCGGGAGTCAAGAGACCCAGTACTTC. Translating it yields CASSPGSQETQYF.

The DNA of the CDR3 is TGTGCCAGTAGAAAGGCGAGTAGCGGGAACACCGGGGAGCTGTTTTTT. Translated, it gives CASRKASSGNTGELFF. The chain employs TRBV19 and TRBJ2-2; D is possibly TRBD2 (6 bases). Germline values: CDR1 LNHDA, CDR2 SQIVND (reference sequence). The CDR3 has 16 amino acids. Trimming removed 6 bases from V and 1 base from J, with 15 bases in between.

The CDR3 loop is CAWSVGASGANVLTF. For the CDR3, the DNA is TGTGCCTGGAGTGTTGGGGCCTCTGGGGCCAACGTCCTGACTTTC. The rearrangement joins TRBV30 to TRBJ2-6, with D possibly TRBD1 on 5 matching bases. There are 15 residues in the CDR3. Trimming pared 0 bases from V and 0 bases from J, leaving 6 bases between. Looked up from germline, CDR1 is GTSNPN and CDR2 is SVGIG (reference sequence).

This chain links TRBV11-2 with TRBJ2-6, with D unresolved. Deletions cut 7 bases from V and 0 bases from J, with 10 bases between. Germline assignment: CDR1 SGHAT and CDR2 FQNNGV. The length of the CDR3 is 15 residues. The CDR3 region has the DNA TGTGCCAGCATCCTGGGCCACTCTGGGGCCAACGTCCTGACTTTC. Amino acids: CASILGHSGANVLTF. The full variable domain, its missing parts supplied by reference TRBV11-2 and TRBJ2-6, is EAGVAQSPRYKIIEKRQSVAFWCNPISGHATLYWYQQILGQGPKLLIQFQNNGVVDDSQLPKDRFSAERLKGVDSTLKIQPAKLEDSAVYLCASILGHSGANVLTFGAGSRLTVL.

The rearrangement links TRBV25-1 to TRBJ1-1, with TRBD1 identical over 8 bases. Trimming took 5 bases from V and 6 from J; bases not matched to a gene: 8. CDR1 is MGHDK and CDR2 is SYGVNS in the germline V gene. CDR3 length: 14 residues. CDR3 loop: CASSRQGLEAEAFF. The CDR3 DNA reads as TGTGCCAGCAGTCGACAGGGGCTAGAGGCTGAAGCTTTCTTT. Full variable domain (outside the CDR3, taken from reference TRBV25-1 and TRBJ1-1): EADIYQTPRYLVIGTGKKITLECSQTMGHDKMYWYQQDPGMELHLIHYSYGVNSTEKGDLSSESTVSRIRTEHFPLTLESARPSHTSQYLCASSRQGLEAEAFFGQGTRLTVV.

V gene TRBV6-5 combines with J gene TRBJ1-1, with a tentative D call TRBD1 (6 bases). The CDR3 covers 14 residues. CDR1 and CDR2 from the germline V gene are MNHEY and SVGAGI. The V end was cut by 6 bases, the J end by 1 base, with 12 bases between. The CDR3 sequence is CASRGGAQNTEAFF. The CDR3 DNA follows: TGTGCCAGCAGGGGGGGGGCTCAGAACACTGAAGCTTTCTTT.

V gene TRBV9 combines with J gene TRBJ2-5, with TRBD2 matching 9 bases. The CDR3 runs 15 residues. V was clipped by 1 base and J by 5 bases; unmatched bases: 6. Germline assignment: CDR1 SGDLS and CDR2 YYNGEE. In DNA, the CDR3 is TGTGCCAGCAGCGTATCGCCTAGCGGGAAGGAGACCCAGTACTTC. It translates to CASSVSPSGKETQYF.

V usage is TRBV27 and J usage is TRBJ2-7; TRBD2 aligns across 10 bases. Per the germline V gene, CDR1 is MNHEY and CDR2 is SMNVEV (reference sequence). The CDR3 length is 14 residues. J lost 4 bases, V lost 2 bases, and 2 bases had no gene match. CDR3 sequence: CASSLVAGGYEQYF. As DNA, the CDR3 is TGTGCCAGCAGTTTAGTAGCGGGAGGTTACGAGCAGTACTTC.

V and J are TRBV30 and TRBJ1-1; perhaps TRBD1 as D (6 bases). CDR1 is GTSNPN, CDR2 SVGIG, per germline (reference sequence). The CDR3 loop spans 12 amino acids. Trimming took 8 bases from V and 5 from J, leaving 15 bases between them. CDR3 in DNA: TGTGCCGGAAACAGGGAAGGTACTGAAGCTTTCTTT. Translating it yields CAGNREGTEAFF.

The chain is built from TRBV3-1 (or the pseudogene TRBV3-2) and TRBJ2-3; D is possibly TRBD1 (5 bases). Germline-derived CDR1 and CDR2 are LGHDT and YNNKEL (reference sequence). V was pared by 2 bases and J by 2 bases, with 11 bases between. This CDR3 has 15 amino acids. CDR3: CASSQHTGITDTQYF. The CDR3 bases are TGTGCCAGCAGCCAACACACAGGAATCACAGATACGCAGTATTTT.

The chain employs TRBV2 and TRBJ2-7, with TRBD2 matching over 8 bases. The germline V gene has CDR1 SNHLY and CDR2 FYNNEI. The CDR3 consists of 14 residues. The ends lost 4 bases at V and 2 bases at J; junction bases unmatched: 4. CDR3 DNA: TGTGCCAGCAGTGGAGGCGGGGGGCCCTACGAGCAGTACTTC. Translating it yields CASSGGGGPYEQYF.

This clone was detected only a few times. V usage is TRBV27 and J usage is TRBJ2-3; 8 bases agree with TRBD2. The CDR3 extends over 15 amino acids. The germline CDR1 and CDR2 sequences are MNHEY and SMNVEV (reference sequence). V lost 8 bases and J lost 4; bases outside the gene matches: 11. CDR3 sequence reads: CASGLAGLAPDTQYF. DNA of the CDR3: TGTGCCAGCGGCCTAGCGGGTCTAGCCCCAGATACGCAGTATTTT.

The chain is built from TRBV19 and TRBJ2-3; 11 bases line up with TRBD2. This CDR3 region has 16 residues. Losses at the gene ends were 1 base for V and 2 bases for J; bases not matched to a gene: 2. Germline values: CDR1 LNHDA, CDR2 SQIVND (reference sequence). CDR3 in DNA: TGTGCCAGTAGTATAGCACTAGCGGGAGTCACAGATACGCAGTATTTT. Protein sequence: CASSIALAGVTDTQYF.